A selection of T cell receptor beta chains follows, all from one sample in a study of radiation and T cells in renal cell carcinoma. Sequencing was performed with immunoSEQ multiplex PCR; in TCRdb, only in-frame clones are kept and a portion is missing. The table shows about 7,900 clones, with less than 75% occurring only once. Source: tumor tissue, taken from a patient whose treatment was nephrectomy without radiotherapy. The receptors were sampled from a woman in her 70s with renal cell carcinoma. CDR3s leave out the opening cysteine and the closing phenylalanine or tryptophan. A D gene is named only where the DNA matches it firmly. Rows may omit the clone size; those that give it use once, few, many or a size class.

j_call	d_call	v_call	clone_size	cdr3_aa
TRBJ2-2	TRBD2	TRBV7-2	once	ATNRGVLGAGELF
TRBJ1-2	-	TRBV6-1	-	ASQGFYGYT
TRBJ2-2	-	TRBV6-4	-	ASSYTGSVGELF
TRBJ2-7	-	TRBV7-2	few	ASSFQIGSPYEQY
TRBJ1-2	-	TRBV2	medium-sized	ASSELGTDLYGYT
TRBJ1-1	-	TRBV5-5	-	ASSLGRGTGEAF
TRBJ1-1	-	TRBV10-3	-	AISELQGLNTEAF
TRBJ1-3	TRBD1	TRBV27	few	ASSGTGGNTIY
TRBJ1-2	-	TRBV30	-	AWSVTGGSMSYT
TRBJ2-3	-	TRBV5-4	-	ASSAERVTSTDTQY
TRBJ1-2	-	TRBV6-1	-	ASSAPKLYGYT
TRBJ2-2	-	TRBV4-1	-	ASSQGRDTGELF
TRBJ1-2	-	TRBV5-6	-	ASSSPGNYGYT
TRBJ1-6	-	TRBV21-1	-	ASSKEGWGRYNSPLH
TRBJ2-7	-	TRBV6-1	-	ASGVDFGEVYEQY
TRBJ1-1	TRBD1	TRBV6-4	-	ASSDSGTGRGRGCFLAF
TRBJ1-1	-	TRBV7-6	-	ASSPVLASNTEAF
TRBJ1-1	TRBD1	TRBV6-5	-	ASREQGMNTEAF
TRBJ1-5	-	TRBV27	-	ASSFGRGGNQPQH
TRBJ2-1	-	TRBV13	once	ASSPQTGGAYNEQF
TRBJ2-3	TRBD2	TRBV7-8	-	ASSRGGAGYTDTQY
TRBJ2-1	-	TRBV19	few	ASSIVRYNEQF
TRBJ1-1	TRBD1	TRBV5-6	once	ASSLTDRGFEAF
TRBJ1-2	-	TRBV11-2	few	ASSLGFGSSGYGYT
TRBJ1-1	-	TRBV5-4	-	ASTSGLGNTEAF
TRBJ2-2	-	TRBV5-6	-	ASSLGLEHGELF
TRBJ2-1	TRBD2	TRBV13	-	ASSFLAGGSSYNEQF
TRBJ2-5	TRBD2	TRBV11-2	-	ASSPPGGLAAQETQY
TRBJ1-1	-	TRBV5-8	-	ASSARGTGTTEAF